This T cell receptor beta chain was sequenced during a study of T cell changes during pregnancy in multiple sclerosis. Here immunoSEQ multiplex PCR was the method, and the copy in TCRdb shows in-frame clones only, minus some. The profile shows around 41,000 clones, 75% to 95% of them singletons. Germline values: CDR1 MNHNS, CDR2 SASEGT. CDR3 length equals 16 residues. V lost 3 bases, J lost 5 bases, and 20 bases lay in between. Sequences were derived from CD4+ T cells from peripheral blood mononuclear cells, sampled in the third trimester of pregnancy. J is TRBJ2-7 and V is TRBV6-1, with D possibly TRBD2 on 5 matching bases. The receptor's source is a female donor in good health, enrolled as a control in a pregnancy study. CDR3 region: CASSDWVFGSSNEQYF. The CDR3 coding sequence is TGTGCCAGCAGTGATTGGGTGTTTGGGAGTTCCAACGAGCAGTACTTC.